These 20 T cell receptor beta chains share one sample of origin, sequenced in a study of blood T cell repertoires in COVID-19. Produced via immunoSEQ multiplex PCR; TCRdb's table is partial and in-frame only. The table has 150,000 to 200,000 clones, roughly four fifths seen once. The sample taken for sequencing was PBMCs or T cells enriched from blood (not recorded which). These receptors were obtained from a man over 45 who had recovered from COVID-19.

The chain joins TRBV30 to TRBJ1-6; D is unclear. The ends were cut back, 2 bases at V and 6 bases at J, with 23 bases in the middle. This CDR3 is 18 amino acids long. Germline lookup yields CDR1 GTSNPN and CDR2 SVGIG (reference sequence). The CDR3 reads CAWSLYPPGGSVNSPLHF. CDR3 coding DNA: TGTGCCTGGAGTTTATATCCCCCTGGAGGGAGTGTTAATTCACCCCTCCACTTT.

The chain is built from TRBV9 and TRBJ2-1; D possibly corresponds to TRBD1 (5 bases). V gave up 3 bases and J gave up 3 bases, with 10 bases separating them. CDR1 SGDLS and CDR2 YYNGEE come from the germline V gene. The CDR3 loop spans 14 amino acids. The CDR3 nucleotides read TGTGCCAGCAGCGGGGGCAGGGTCTACAATGAGCAGTTCTTC. The encoded protein is CASSGGRVYNEQFF.

The J gene is TRBJ2-2, the V gene TRBV28; D is undetermined. This CDR3 contains 14 residues. Germline lookup yields CDR1 MDHEN and CDR2 SYDVKM. The V gene lost 3 bases and the J gene lost 13 bases, with 18 bases spanning the gap. CDR3 in DNA: TGTGCCAGCAGTTTCAGTAATCGTCGAGGTGGGCTGTTTTTT. It yields the protein CASSFSNRRGGLFF.

The genes are TRBV7-9 and TRBJ1-5, with D uncertain. Deletions cut 2 bases from V and 6 bases from J, with 17 bases between. Germline CDR1 reads SEHNR; CDR2 reads FQNEAQ (reference sequence). The CDR3 runs to 16 residues. The CDR3 sequence is CASSLIWPRRVQPQHF. The CDR3 DNA follows: TGTGCCAGCAGCTTAATATGGCCCCGGAGGGTTCAGCCCCAGCATTTT.

This clone was picked up a small number of times. This chain links TRBV5-4 with TRBJ2-2, with TRBD1 matching over 9 bases. The CDR3 loop spans 16 amino acids. The germline V gene encodes CDR1 SGHNT and CDR2 YYREEE (reference sequence). After removal of 4 bases from V and 4 bases from J, the junction contained 8 bases not matched to a gene. CDR3 region: CASSRDRARITGELFF. CDR3 in DNA: TGTGCCAGCAGCCGGGACAGGGCGCGAATCACCGGGGAGCTGTTTTTT.

This chain connects TRBV12-3 or TRBV12-4 to TRBJ1-1, with 8 bases that match TRBD1. The CDR3 totals 12 residues. After removal of 5 bases from V and 11 bases from J, the junction contained 7 bases not matched to a gene. The CDR3 here is CASSLQGARAFF. For the CDR3, the DNA is TGTGCCAGCAGTCTCCAGGGGGCCAGGGCTTTCTTT.

In this sample, this clone turned up a few times. The rearrangement joins TRBV11-2 to TRBJ2-1, with D possibly matching TRBD1 (6 bases). The germline CDR1 and CDR2 sequences are SGHAT and FQNNGV. This CDR3 has 15 residues. The V and J ends lost 5 bases and 4 bases respectively, with 15 bases between them. CDR3 nucleotide sequence: TGTGCCAGCAGCCCAAGCGGACAGACATACAATGAGCAGTTCTTC. It codes for CASSPSGQTYNEQFF.

The V call is TRBV24-1, the J call TRBJ2-5; maybe TRBD2 (5 bases). Trimming shortened V by 5 bases and J by 2 bases, and 8 bases separated the two germline ends. Germline V CDR1 and CDR2: KGHDR, SFDVKD. The CDR3 is made up of 13 amino acids. CDR3 residues: CATSVGSQETQYF. CDR3 sequence (DNA): TGTGCCACCAGTGTGGGGAGTCAAGAGACCCAGTACTTC.

The chain links TRBV3-1 (or the pseudogene TRBV3-2) to TRBJ2-7; D might be TRBD1 (6 bases). Trimming took off 2 bases at V and 0 bases at J, with 8 bases between the two ends. This CDR3 has 14 residues. Germline-derived CDR1 and CDR2 are LGHDT and YNNKEL (reference sequence). CDR3 protein: CASSQLQGSYEQYF. Written as DNA, the CDR3 is TGTGCCAGCAGCCAACTACAGGGCTCCTACGAGCAGTACTTC.

The chain links TRBV5-6 to TRBJ1-2; D is perhaps TRBD1 (5 bases). This CDR3 is 17 amino acids long. Germline V gene sequence: CDR1 SGHDT, CDR2 YYEEEE. Trimming removed 3 bases from V and 0 bases from J, with 18 bases in between. CDR3 sequence reads: CASSWRGGATTNYGYTF. The CDR3 DNA follows: TGTGCCAGCAGCTGGCGAGGAGGGGCTACTACTAACTATGGCTACACCTTC.

This clone was recorded once. The chain is built from TRBV6-5 and TRBJ1-5; D remains ambiguous. There are 14 residues in the CDR3. Germline CDR1 reads MNHEY; CDR2 reads SVGAGI. Trimming removed 5 bases from V and 4 bases from J, with 12 bases in between. Written as DNA, the CDR3 is TGTGCCAGCAGTACTAGGGATAGTAATCAGCCCCAGCATTTT. Amino acids: CASSTRDSNQPQHF.

The chain carries TRBV19 and TRBJ1-1; D unresolved. Germline loops: CDR1 LNHDA, CDR2 SQIVND (reference sequence). The CDR3 extends over 15 amino acids. V was cut by 5 bases and J by 5 bases, with 18 bases left in between. This CDR3 reads CASSALAASGTEAFF. The CDR3 DNA sequence: TGTGCCAGTAGTGCCTTGGCCGCGAGCGGGACTGAAGCTTTCTTT.

The chain combines TRBV7-9 with TRBJ1-4; D possibly corresponds to TRBD1 (6 bases). The CDR3 length is 16 residues. Deletions cut 5 bases from V and 6 bases from J, with 19 bases between. In germline, CDR1 is SEHNR, CDR2 FQNEAQ (reference sequence). Here the CDR3 DNA reads TGTGCCAGCAGCATCCTCTCGGGACACCCGGATGAAAAACTGTTTTTT. This encodes CASSILSGHPDEKLFF.

V gene TRBV9 combines with J gene TRBJ2-1, with D possibly TRBD2 on 5 matching bases. Per the germline V gene, CDR1 is SGDLS and CDR2 is YYNGEE. CDR3 length equals 14 residues. Trimming stripped 0 bases from V and 8 bases from J, with 12 bases between. The CDR3 loop reads CASSVETGYYEQFF. CDR3 nucleotide sequence: TGTGCCAGCAGCGTAGAGACGGGGTACTATGAGCAGTTCTTC. The full variable domain, completed using reference TRBV9 and TRBJ2-1, is DSGVTQTPKHLITATGQRVTLRCSPRSGDLSVYWYQQSLDQGLQFLIQYYNGEERAKGNILERFSAQQFPDLHSELNLSSLELGDSALYFCASSVETGYYEQFFGPGTRLTVL.

The chain employs TRBV7-9 and TRBJ2-5; possibly TRBD1 for D (7 bases). This CDR3 contains 17 residues. Germline CDR1 and CDR2: SEHNR and FQNEAQ (reference sequence). Trimming left V 5 bases short and J 9 bases short, with 28 bases between. The CDR3 here is CASSPMNGRGTLGAQYF. The CDR3 nucleotides read TGTGCCAGCAGCCCGATGAATGGCAGGGGGACTCTCGGGGCCCAGTACTTC.

The chain is built from TRBV3-1 (or the pseudogene TRBV3-2) and TRBJ2-1, with 7 bases lining up with TRBD1. Germline CDR1 LGHDT, CDR2 YNNKEL (reference sequence). This CDR3 contains 15 residues. The ends lost 4 bases at V and 4 bases at J; junction bases unmatched: 7. CDR3 sequence reads: CASSRPGQNYNEQFF. CDR3 nucleotides: TGTGCCAGCAGCCGACCGGGACAGAATTACAATGAGCAGTTCTTC.

This clone was recorded a few times. This CDR3 is CASSLDLAGINTEAFF. CDR3 sequence (DNA): TGTGCCAGCAGCTTGGATCTGGCAGGGATAAACACTGAAGCTTTCTTT. The chain is built from TRBV5-4 and TRBJ1-1; maybe TRBD1 (5 bases). V lost 0 bases and J lost 2, with 14 bases in between. The germline CDR1 and CDR2 sequences are SGHNT and YYREEE (reference sequence). The CDR3 length is 16 residues.

The CDR3 region is CASSLFYSLRGGTEAFF. Written as DNA, the CDR3 is TGTGCCAGCAGCTTGTTTTACTCATTAAGGGGAGGCACTGAAGCTTTCTTT. This chain joins TRBV5-6 and TRBJ1-1, with a weak D call TRBD1 (5 bases). CDR1 SGHDT and CDR2 YYEEEE come from the germline V gene. The CDR3 length is 17 residues. Trimming stripped 1 base from V and 4 bases from J, with 20 bases between.

The chain carries TRBV12-5 and TRBJ2-1; possibly TRBD2 for D (5 bases). CDR1 and CDR2 (germline): LGHNT, FRNRAP. The CDR3 has 11 residues. V shed 6 bases and J shed 8 bases, with 8 bases lying between them. For the CDR3, the DNA is TGTGCTAGTGGCATACTAGATGAGCAGTTCTTC. Encoded protein: CASGILDEQFF.

The gene calls are TRBV6-2 or TRBV6-3 and TRBJ1-1; D not certain. The CDR3 length is 15 residues. Looked up from germline, CDR1 is MNHEY and CDR2 is SVGEGT. Trimming pared 2 bases from V and 2 bases from J, leaving 12 bases between. The CDR3 sequence is CASSYPPSTNTEAFF. The CDR3 nucleotides are TGTGCCAGCAGTTACCCGCCATCCACTAACACTGAAGCTTTCTTT.